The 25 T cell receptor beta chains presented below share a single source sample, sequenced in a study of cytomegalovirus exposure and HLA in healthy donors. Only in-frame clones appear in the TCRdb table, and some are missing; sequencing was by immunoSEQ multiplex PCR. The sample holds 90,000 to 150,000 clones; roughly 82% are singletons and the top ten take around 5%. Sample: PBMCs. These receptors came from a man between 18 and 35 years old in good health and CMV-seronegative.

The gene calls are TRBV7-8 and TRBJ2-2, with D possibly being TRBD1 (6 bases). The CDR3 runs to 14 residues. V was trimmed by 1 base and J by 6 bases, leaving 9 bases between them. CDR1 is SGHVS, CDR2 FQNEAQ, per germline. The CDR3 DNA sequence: TGTGCCAGCAGCTTAGTACAGGGAGCCGGGGAGCTGTTTTTT. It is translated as CASSLVQGAGELFF. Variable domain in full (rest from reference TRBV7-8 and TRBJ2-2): GAGVSQSPRYKVAKRGQDVALRCDPISGHVSLFWYQQALGQGPEFLTYFQNEAQLDKSGLPSDRFFAERPEGSVSTLKIQRTQQEDSAVYLCASSLVQGAGELFFGEGSRLTVL.

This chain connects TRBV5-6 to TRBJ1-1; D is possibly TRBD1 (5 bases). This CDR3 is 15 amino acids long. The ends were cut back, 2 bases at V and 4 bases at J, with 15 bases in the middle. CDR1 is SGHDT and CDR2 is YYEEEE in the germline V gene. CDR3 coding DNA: TGTGCCAGCAGCTTTTTTGCAGGGTCGGCCACTGAAGCTTTCTTT. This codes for CASSFFAGSATEAFF.

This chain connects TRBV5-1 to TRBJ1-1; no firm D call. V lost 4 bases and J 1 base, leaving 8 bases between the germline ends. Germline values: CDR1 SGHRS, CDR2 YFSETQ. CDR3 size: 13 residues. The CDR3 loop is CASSRVTNTEAFF. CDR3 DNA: TGCGCCAGCAGCCGGGTTACGAACACTGAAGCTTTCTTT.

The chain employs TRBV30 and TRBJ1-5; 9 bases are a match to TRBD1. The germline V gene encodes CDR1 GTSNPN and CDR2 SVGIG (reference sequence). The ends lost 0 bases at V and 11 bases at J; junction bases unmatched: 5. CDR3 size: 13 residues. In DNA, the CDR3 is TGTGCCTGGAGTGTACAGGGGGCCCTGGCCCAGCATTTT. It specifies CAWSVQGALAQHF.

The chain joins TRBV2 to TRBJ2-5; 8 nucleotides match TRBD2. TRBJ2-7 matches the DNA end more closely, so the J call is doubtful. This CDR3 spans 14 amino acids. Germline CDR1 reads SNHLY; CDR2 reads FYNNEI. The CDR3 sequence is CASSEPGLAYEQYF. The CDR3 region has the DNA TGTGCCAGCAGTGAGCCGGGACTAGCCTACGAGCAGTACTTC.

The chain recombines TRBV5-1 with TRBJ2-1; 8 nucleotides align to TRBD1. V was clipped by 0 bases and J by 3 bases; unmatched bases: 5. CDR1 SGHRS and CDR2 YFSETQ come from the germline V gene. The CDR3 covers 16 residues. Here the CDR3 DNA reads TGCGCCAGCAGCTTGGGGGGGACAGGAAGCTACAATGAGCAGTTCTTC. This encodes CASSLGGTGSYNEQFF.

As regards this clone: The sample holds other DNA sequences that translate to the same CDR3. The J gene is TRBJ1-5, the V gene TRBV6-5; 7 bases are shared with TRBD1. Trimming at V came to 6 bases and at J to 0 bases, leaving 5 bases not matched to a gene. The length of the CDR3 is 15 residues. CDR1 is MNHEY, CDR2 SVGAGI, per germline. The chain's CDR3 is CASRQTGYSNQPQHF. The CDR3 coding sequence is TGTGCCAGCAGACAGACAGGGTATAGCAATCAGCCCCAGCATTTT.

CDR3 protein: CATRTGGLYEQYF. DNA of the CDR3: TGTGCCACCCGGACAGGGGGCCTCTACGAGCAGTACTTC. This chain connects TRBV6-5 to TRBJ2-5, with 11 bases lining up with TRBD1. The J call is uncertain, as TRBJ2-7 better fits the DNA end. CDR1 and CDR2 (germline): MNHEY, SVGAGI. The CDR3 has 13 amino acids.

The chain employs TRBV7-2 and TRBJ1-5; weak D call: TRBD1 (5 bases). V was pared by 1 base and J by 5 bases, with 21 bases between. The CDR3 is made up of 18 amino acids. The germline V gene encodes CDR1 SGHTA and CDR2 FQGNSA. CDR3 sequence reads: CASSLESQTRDYYQPQHF. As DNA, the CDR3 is TGTGCCAGCAGCTTAGAGTCCCAGACACGGGACTACTATCAGCCCCAGCATTTT.

The CDR3 sequence: CASSLTSGGETQYF. CDR3 bases: TGTGCCAGCAGCTTAACTAGCGGGGGAGAGACCCAGTACTTC. The V call is TRBV7-2, the J call TRBJ2-5, with 11 bases identical to TRBD2. This CDR3 has 14 residues. The germline CDR1 and CDR2 sequences are SGHTA and FQGNSA. V shed 2 bases and J 4 bases; nucleotides not matched to a gene: 0.

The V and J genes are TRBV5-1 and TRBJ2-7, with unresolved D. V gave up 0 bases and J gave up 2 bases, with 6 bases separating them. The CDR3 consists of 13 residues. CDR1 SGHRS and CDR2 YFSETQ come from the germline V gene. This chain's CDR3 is CASSLDRPYEQYF. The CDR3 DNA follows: TGCGCCAGCAGCTTGGACAGACCCTACGAGCAGTACTTC. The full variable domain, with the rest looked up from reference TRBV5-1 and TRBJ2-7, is KAGVTQTPRYLIKTRGQQVTLSCSPISGHRSVSWYQQTPGQGLQFLFEYFSETQRNKGNFPGRFSGRQFSNSRSEMNVSTLELGDSALYLCASSLDRPYEQYFGPGTRLTVT.

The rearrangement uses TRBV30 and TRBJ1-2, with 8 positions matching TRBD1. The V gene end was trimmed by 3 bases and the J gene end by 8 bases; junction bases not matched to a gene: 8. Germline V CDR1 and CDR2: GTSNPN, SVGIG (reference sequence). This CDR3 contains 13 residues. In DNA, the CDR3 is TGTGCCTGGAGCGAAAGGACAGGGAAGGGCTACACCTTC. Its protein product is CAWSERTGKGYTF.

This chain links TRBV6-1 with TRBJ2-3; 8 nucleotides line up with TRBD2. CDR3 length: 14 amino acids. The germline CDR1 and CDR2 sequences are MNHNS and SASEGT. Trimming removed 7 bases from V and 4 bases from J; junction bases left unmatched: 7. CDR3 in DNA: TGTGCCAGCACGACTCCGGGACTAGCAGATACGCAGTATTTT. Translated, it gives CASTTPGLADTQYF.

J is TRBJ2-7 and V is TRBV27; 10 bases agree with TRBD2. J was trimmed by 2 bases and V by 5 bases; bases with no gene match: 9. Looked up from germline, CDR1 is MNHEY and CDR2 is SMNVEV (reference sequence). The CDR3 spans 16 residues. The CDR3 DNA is TGTGCCAGCAGTCCCTTGACTAGCGGGTCACCCTACGAGCAGTACTTC. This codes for CASSPLTSGSPYEQYF.

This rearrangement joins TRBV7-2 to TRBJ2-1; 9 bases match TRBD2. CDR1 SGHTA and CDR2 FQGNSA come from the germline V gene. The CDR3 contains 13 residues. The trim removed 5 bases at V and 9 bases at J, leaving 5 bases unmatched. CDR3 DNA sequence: TGTGCCAGCAGCCCGACTAGCGGAAGTGAGCAGTTCTTC. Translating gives CASSPTSGSEQFF.

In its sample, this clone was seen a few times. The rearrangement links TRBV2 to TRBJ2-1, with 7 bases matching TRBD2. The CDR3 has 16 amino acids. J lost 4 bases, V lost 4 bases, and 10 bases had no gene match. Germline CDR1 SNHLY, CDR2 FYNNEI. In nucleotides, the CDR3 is TGTGCCAGCAGTGCAGAGGGGCGGGGGATTTACAATGAGCAGTTCTTC. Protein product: CASSAEGRGIYNEQFF.

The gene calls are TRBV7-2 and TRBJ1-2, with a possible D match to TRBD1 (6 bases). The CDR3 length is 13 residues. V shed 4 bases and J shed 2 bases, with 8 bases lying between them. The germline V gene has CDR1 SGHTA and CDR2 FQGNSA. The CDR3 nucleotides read TGTGCCAGCAGCTCAACAGGGAACTATGGCTACACCTTC. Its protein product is CASSSTGNYGYTF.

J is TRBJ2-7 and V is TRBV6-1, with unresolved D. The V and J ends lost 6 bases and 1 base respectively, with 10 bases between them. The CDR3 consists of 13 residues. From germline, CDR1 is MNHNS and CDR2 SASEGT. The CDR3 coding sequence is TGTGCCAGCAGGCCTACCCATTCCTACGAGCAGTACTTC. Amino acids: CASRPTHSYEQYF.

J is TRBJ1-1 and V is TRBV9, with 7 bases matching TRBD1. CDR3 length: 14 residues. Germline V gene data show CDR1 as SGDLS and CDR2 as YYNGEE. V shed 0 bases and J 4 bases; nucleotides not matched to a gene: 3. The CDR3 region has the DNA TGTGCCAGCAGCGTAGGTCAGGGGGGCACTGAAGCTTTCTTT. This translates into CASSVGQGGTEAFF.

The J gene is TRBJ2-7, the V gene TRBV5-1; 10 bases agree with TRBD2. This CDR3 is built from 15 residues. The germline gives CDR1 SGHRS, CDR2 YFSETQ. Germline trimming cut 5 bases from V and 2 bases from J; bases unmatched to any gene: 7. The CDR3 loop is CASRGGSGRTYEQYF. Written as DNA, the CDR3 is TGCGCCAGCAGGGGTGGTAGCGGGAGGACCTACGAGCAGTACTTC.

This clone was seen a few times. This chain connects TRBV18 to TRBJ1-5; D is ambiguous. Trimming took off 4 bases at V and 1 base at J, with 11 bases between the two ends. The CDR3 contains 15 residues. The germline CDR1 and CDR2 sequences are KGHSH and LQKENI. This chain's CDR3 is CASSRVPGSNQPQHF. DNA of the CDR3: TGTGCCAGCTCACGGGTTCCGGGGAGCAATCAGCCCCAGCATTTT. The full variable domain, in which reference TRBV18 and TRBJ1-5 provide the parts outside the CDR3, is NAGVMQNPRHLVRRRGQEARLRCSPMKGHSHVYWYRQLPEEGLKFMVYLQKENIIDESGMPKERFSAEFPKEGPSILRIQQVVRGDSAAYFCASSRVPGSNQPQHFGDGTRLSIL.

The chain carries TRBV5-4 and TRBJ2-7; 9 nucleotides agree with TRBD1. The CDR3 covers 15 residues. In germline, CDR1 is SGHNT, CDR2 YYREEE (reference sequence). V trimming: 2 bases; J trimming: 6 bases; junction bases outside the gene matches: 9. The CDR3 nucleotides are TGTGCCAGCAGCTTTCTGGGACAGGGTGTTAGCGAGCAGTACTTC. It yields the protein CASSFLGQGVSEQYF.

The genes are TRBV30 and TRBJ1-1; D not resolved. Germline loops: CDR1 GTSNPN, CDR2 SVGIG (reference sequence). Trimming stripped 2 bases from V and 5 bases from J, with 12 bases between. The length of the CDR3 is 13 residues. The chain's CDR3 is CAWSSTGGTEAFF. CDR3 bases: TGTGCCTGGAGTTCGACGGGAGGAACTGAAGCTTTCTTT.

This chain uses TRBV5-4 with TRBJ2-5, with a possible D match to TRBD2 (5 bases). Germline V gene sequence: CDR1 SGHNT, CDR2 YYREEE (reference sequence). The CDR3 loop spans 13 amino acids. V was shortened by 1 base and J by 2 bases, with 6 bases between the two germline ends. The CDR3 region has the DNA TGTGCCAGCAGCTTGAGGAGGCAAGAGACCCAGTACTTC. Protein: CASSLRRQETQYF.

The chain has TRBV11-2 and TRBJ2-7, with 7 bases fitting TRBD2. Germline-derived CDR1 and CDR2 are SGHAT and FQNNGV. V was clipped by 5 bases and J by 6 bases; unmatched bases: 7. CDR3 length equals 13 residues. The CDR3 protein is CASSPSGRVEQYF. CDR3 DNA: TGTGCCAGCAGCCCCTCAGGGAGGGTCGAGCAGTACTTC.